This T cell receptor (beta chain) was profiled in a study of T cells after yellow fever vaccination. General study points: Post-booster samples contained most primary-vaccination clones (approximately 97% CD4, roughly 88% CD8).

The CDR3 covers 14 residues. Germline loops: CDR1 SEHNR, CDR2 FQNEAQ (reference sequence). Trimming left V 4 bases short and J 5 bases short, with 14 bases between. This clonotype was picked up a small number of times. Its antigen is undetermined. The authors made TCR cDNA by 5'RACE template switching, adding a universal primer site and UMIs. From the 5' RACE reads, TCRdb called clonotypes with MiXCR, one entry per CDR3 protein. Among about 330,000 distinct CDR3 sequences listed, around 6.8% were seen once. The receptor's source is a young man who received the YFV17D yellow fever vaccine. The chain is built from TRBV7-9 and TRBJ2-5; D unclear. This sample comprised PBMCs, obtained around 45 days after the first yellow fever vaccination. CDR3 in DNA: TGTGCCAGCAGCTCCACGGCCCCGCGGGAGACCCAGTACTTC. Protein sequence: CASSSTAPRETQYF.